The entry that follows covers one T cell receptor (beta chain) sequence. The data were taken from a study of blood T cell repertoires in COVID-19. For the study at large: Whether acute or convalescent, the COVID-19 samples came from the United States, Italy and Spain. PBMCs, B-cell-depleted T cells, or T cells provided the cDNA or gDNA that made up the material.

Original processing notes: Estimated nucleated cell counts came from reference gene primer amplification. Measured with immunoSEQ multiplex PCR; TCRdb has only the in-frame clones, and not every one. That table is the source of V, J and clone size, and D and trimming were worked out from the DNA. The data hold about 250,000 clones, with almost 85% observed a single time. Deletions cut 6 bases from V and 2 bases from J, with 16 bases between. The CDR3 totals 16 residues. The V gene's germline CDR1 is LNHDA and CDR2 SQIVND (reference sequence). Participant-given clinical history determined each cohort assignment.

Specimen: PBMCs or T cells enriched from blood (not recorded which). The chain is built from TRBV19 and TRBJ2-2, with D possibly matching TRBD2 (6 bases). The sequence was obtained from a woman aged 50 to 60 with acute COVID-19. CDR3 in amino acids: CASRSRETTNTGELFF. For the CDR3, the DNA is TGTGCCAGTAGAAGCCGGGAGACTACTAACACCGGGGAGCTGTTTTTT.